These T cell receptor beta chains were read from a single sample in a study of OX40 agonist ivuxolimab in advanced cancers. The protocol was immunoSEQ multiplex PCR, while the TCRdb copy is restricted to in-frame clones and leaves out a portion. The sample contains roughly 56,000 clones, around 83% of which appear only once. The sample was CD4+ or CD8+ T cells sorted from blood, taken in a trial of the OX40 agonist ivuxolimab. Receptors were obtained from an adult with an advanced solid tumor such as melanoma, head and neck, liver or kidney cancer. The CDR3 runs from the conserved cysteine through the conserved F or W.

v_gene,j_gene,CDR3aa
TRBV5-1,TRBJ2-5,CASRAAGTYSETQYF
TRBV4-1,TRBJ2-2,CASSQDVSRESGELFF
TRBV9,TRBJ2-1,CASSVGQKVAGGSYNEQFF
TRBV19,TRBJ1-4,CASSLYRDGNEKLFF
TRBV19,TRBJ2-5,CASSLRGRAGETQYF
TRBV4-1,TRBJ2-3,CASSHPPATYADTQYF
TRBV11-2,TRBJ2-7,CASISPEGSYEQYF
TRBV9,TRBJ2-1,CASSQGGDSYNEQFF
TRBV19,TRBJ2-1,CASSRGLLAGPYNEQFF
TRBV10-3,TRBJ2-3,CAISGRDRGRGTDTQYF
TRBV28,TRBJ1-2,CASTDRGHYGYTF
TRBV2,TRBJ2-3,CASSLHARAPQDTQYF
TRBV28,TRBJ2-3,CASSPRGGGADTQYF
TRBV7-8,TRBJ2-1,CASSSQRVAYNEQFF
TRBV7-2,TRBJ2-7,CASSLGRAFSYEQYF
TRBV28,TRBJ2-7,CASKERALPPYEQYF
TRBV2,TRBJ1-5,CASEPPGNQPQHF
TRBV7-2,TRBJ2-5,CASSLELGPETQYF
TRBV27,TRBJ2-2,CASRVVGDYTGELFF
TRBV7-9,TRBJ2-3,CASSLAVYRTDTQYF
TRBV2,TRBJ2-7,CASKQASYEQYF